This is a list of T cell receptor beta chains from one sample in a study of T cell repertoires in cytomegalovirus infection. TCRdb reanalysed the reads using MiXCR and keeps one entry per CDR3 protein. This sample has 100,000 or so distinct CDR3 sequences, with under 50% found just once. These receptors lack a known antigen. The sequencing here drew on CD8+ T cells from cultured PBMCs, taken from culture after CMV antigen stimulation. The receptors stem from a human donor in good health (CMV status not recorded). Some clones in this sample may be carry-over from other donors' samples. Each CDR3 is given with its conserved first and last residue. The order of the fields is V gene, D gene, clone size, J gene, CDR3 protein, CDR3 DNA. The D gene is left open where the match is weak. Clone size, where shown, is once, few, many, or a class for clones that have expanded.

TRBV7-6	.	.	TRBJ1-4	CASSPTGWGEKLFF	TGTGCCAGCAGCCCTACAGGGTGGGGAGAAAAACTGTTTTTT
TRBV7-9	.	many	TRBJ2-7	CASSHGMLGEQYF	TGTGCCAGCAGCCATGGAATGTTGGGCGAGCAGTACTTC
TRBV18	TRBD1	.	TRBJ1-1	CASSQQGALNTEAFF	TGTGCCAGCTCACAACAGGGGGCCTTGAACACTGAAGCTTTCTTT
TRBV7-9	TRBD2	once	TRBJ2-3	CASSPEGLAGGLSPHTQYF	TGTGCCAGCAGCCCCGAAGGACTAGCGGGGGGTCTCAGTCCCCATACGCAGTATTTT
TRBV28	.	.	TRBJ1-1	CASSLWLGTSTEAFF	TGTGCCAGCAGTTTGTGGTTAGGGACTAGCACTGAAGCTTTCTTT
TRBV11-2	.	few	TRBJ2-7	CASSLGSFSEQYF	TGTGCCAGCAGCTTAGGTTCGTTTTCCGAGCAGTACTTC
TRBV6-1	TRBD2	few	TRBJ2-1	CASKPGLALNEQFF	TGTGCCAGCAAGCCGGGACTAGCTCTCAATGAGCAGTTCTTC
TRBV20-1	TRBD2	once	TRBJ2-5	CSARGFWTSGDVQETQYF	TGCAGTGCTAGAGGATTCTGGACTAGCGGGGACGTCCAAGAGACCCAGTACTTC
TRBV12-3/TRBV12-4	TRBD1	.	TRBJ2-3	CASSSTGERSTDTQYF	TGTGCCAGCAGTTCTACAGGGGAACGTAGCACAGATACGCAGTATTTT
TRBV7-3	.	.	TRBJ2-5	CASSFLQGPLSVETQYF	TGTGCCAGCAGCTTCTTACAGGGACCGTTGAGTGTGGAGACCCAGTACTTC
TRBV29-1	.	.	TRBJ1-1	CSVRPGIESFF	TGCAGCGTCCGCCCCGGTATTGAGTCTTTCTTT
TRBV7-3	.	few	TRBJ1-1	CASSLTGAQTTEAFF	TGTGCCAGCAGCTTAACTGGCGCCCAGACCACTGAAGCTTTCTTT
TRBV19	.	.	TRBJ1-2	CVVDPLPNYGYTF	TGTGTGGTGGACCCCCTACCTAACTATGGCTACACCTTC
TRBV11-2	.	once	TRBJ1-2	CASPVYTF	TGTGCCAGCCCGGTCTACACCTTC
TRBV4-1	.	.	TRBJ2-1	CASSQEGGPAGEQFF	TGCGCCAGCAGCCAAGAAGGCGGGCCTGCGGGTGAGCAGTTCTTC
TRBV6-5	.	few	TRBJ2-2	CASSYSNGRANTGELFF	TGTGCCAGCAGTTACTCGAACGGCAGAGCGAACACCGGGGAGCTGTTTTTT
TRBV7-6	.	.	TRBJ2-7	CASSLVDTTEQYF	TGTGCCAGCAGCTTAGTCGATACTACCGAGCAGTACTTC
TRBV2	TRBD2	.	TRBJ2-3	CASSPGLTDTQYF	TGTGCCAGCAGTCCGGGACTAACAGATACGCAGTATTTT
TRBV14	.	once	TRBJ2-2	CASSQELLSGELFF	TGTGCCAGCAGCCAAGAACTATTATCCGGGGAGCTGTTTTTT
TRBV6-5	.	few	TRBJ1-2	CASSSPGGPVYTF	TGTGCCAGCAGTTCCCCGGGGGGGCCGGTATACACCTTC
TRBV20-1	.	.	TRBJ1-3	CSATPPLEGFGNTIYF	TGCAGTGCTACCCCCCCTTTGGAGGGGTTTGGAAACACCATATATTTT
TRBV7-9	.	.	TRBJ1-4	CASSVPRRSTNEKLFF	TGTGCCAGCAGCGTACCCAGGAGATCAACTAATGAAAAACTGTTTTTT
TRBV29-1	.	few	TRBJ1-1	CSTKSGATEAFF	TGCAGCACCAAATCAGGGGCCACTGAAGCTTTCTTT
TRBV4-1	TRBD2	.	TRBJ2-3	CASSHKPGGTRPQDLIGTQYF	TGCGCCAGCAGCCATAAACCGGGGGGGACTCGACCTCAAGACTTGATCGGTACGCAGTATTTT
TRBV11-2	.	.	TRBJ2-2	CASSPSPRTGELFF	TGTGCCAGCAGCCCCTCCCCCCGAACCGGGGAGCTGTTTTTT
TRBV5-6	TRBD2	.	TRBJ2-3	CASSLWAIRDYLSTDTQYF	TGTGCCAGCAGCCTGTGGGCGATTCGGGACTACCTTAGCACAGATACGCAGTATTTT
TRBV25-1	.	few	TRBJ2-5	CASSERRGQETQYF	TGTGCCAGCAGTGAAAGACGGGGCCAAGAGACCCAGTACTTC
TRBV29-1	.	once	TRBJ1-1	CSVGLNTEAFF	TGCAGCGTTGGGCTGAACACTGAAGCTTTCTTT
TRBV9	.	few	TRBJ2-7	CASSAGGLDYEQYF	TGTGCCAGCAGCGCCGGGGGGCTTGACTACGAGCAGTACTTC
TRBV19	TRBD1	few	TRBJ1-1	CASSIGTGGTEAFF	TGTGCCAGTAGTATCGGGACAGGGGGAACTGAAGCTTTCTTT
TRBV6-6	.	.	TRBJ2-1	CASSELAMYSYNEQFF	TGTGCCAGCAGTGAGTTAGCTATGTACTCCTACAATGAGCAGTTCTTC
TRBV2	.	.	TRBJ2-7	CASTAGLYEQYF	TGTGCCAGCACGGCGGGACTCTACGAGCAGTACTTC
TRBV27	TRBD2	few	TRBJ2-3	CASSLIAGGPTDTQYF	TGTGCCAGCAGTTTAATAGCGGGGGGGCCAACAGATACGCAGTATTTT
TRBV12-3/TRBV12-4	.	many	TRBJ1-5	CASSEDFLSNQPQHF	TGTGCCAGCAGTGAGGACTTTCTTAGCAATCAGCCCCAGCATTTT
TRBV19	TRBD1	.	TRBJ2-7	CASISGQGYEQYF	TGTGCCAGTATCTCGGGACAGGGCTACGAGCAGTACTTC
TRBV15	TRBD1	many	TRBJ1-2	CATSREEGAGGYTF	TGTGCCACCAGCAGAGAGGAGGGGGCAGGAGGCTACACCTTC
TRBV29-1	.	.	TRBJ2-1	CSVVWGDSYNEQFF	TGCAGCGTTGTATGGGGGGACTCCTACAATGAGCAGTTCTTC
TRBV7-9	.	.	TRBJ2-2	CASSPYSSTTGELFF	TGTGCCAGCAGCCCATACAGTTCAACCACCGGGGAGCTGTTTTTT
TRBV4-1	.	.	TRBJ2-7	CASSQGSQQYF	TGTGCCAGCAGCCAAGGAAGTCAGCAGTACTTC
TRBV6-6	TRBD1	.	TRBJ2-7	CASRDGTALYEQYF	TGTGCCAGCAGGGACGGGACAGCCCTCTACGAGCAGTACTTC